These 28 T cell receptor beta chains were sequenced from one sample in a study of T cell responses to AZD1222 COVID-19 vaccine. The table came from immunoSEQ multiplex PCR; TCRdb's copy has only in-frame clones and leaves some out. The sample has fewer than 120,000 clones, 70% to 90% seen once. Sequenced material: peripheral blood, taken 28 days after the second AZD1222 dose. All receptors derive from an adult who received the AZD1222 COVID-19 vaccine.

The V gene is TRBV6-2 or TRBV6-3, the J gene TRBJ1-5, with D uncertain. CDR1 and CDR2 from the germline V gene are MNHEY and SVGEGT. There are 15 residues in the CDR3. The V end was cut by 2 bases, the J end by 1 base, with 9 bases between. CDR3 loop: CASSYGQVSNQPQHF. CDR3 DNA: TGTGCCAGCAGTTACGGTCAGGTGAGCAATCAGCCCCAGCATTTT.

In its sample, this clone was seen once. V and J are TRBV30 and TRBJ2-3; TRBD2 agrees at 13 bases. The germline V gene has CDR1 GTSNPN and CDR2 SVGIG (reference sequence). This CDR3 has 15 residues. The V segment lost 0 bases and the J segment 7 bases; nucleotides outside the gene matches: 4. CDR3 nucleotide sequence: TGTGCCTGGAGTGTAACTAGCGGGAGGGGGAATACGCAGTATTTT. Its protein is CAWSVTSGRGNTQYF.

The rearrangement joins TRBV7-2 to TRBJ1-5; possibly TRBD1 for D (5 bases). Trimming pared 5 bases from V and 1 base from J, leaving 15 bases between. There are 16 residues in the CDR3. Germline values: CDR1 SGHTA, CDR2 FQGNSA. The CDR3 here is CASSPGGGWSNQPQHF. Here the CDR3 DNA reads TGTGCCAGCAGCCCAGGTGGGGGTTGGAGCAATCAGCCCCAGCATTTT.

The J gene is TRBJ2-5, the V gene TRBV6-5; either TRBD1 or TRBD2 may fit D (5 bases each). Germline V lookup: CDR1 MNHEY, CDR2 SVGAGI. V was trimmed by 8 bases and J by 5 bases, leaving 18 bases between them. The length of the CDR3 is 14 residues. Written as DNA, the CDR3 is TGTGCCAGCCTCAGACAGCGGTTCGAGGAGACCCAGTACTTC. Its protein product is CASLRQRFEETQYF.

The rearrangement uses TRBV5-1 and TRBJ1-2, with 7 bases lining up with TRBD1. The germline gives CDR1 SGHRS, CDR2 YFSETQ. With 4 bases clipped from V and 7 bases from J, the junction kept 10 bases outside the gene matches. CDR3 length: 14 amino acids. The CDR3 loop reads CASSHKGGAFGYTF. The CDR3, as DNA: TGCGCCAGCAGCCATAAAGGGGGCGCATTTGGCTACACCTTC.

The CDR3: CASSLAWAGSSSGNTIYF. The CDR3, as DNA: TGTGCCAGCAGCTTAGCCTGGGCAGGGTCGAGCTCTGGAAACACCATATATTTT. The chain links TRBV7-2 to TRBJ1-3; D possibly corresponds to TRBD1 (5 bases). Germline V gives CDR1 SGHTA, CDR2 FQGNSA. The V end lost 0 bases, the J end lost 0 bases, and 15 bases lay between the germline ends. The CDR3 is made up of 18 amino acids. The entire variable domain, with the rest obtained from reference TRBV7-2 and TRBJ1-3, is as follows: GAGVSQSPSNKVTEKGKDVELRCDPISGHTALYWYRQSLGQGLEFLIYFQGNSAPDKSGLPSDRFSAERTGGSVSTLTIQRTQQEDSAVYLCASSLAWAGSSSGNTIYFGEGSWLTVV.

This sequence joins TRBV7-9 and TRBJ2-3; D is unclear. V was cut by 4 bases and J by 4 bases, with 15 bases left in between. This CDR3 is built from 15 residues. Germline V CDR1 and CDR2: SEHNR, FQNEAQ (reference sequence). The CDR3 bases are TGTGCCAGCAGCTCCGGGCCCCAGTTGCCAGATACGCAGTATTTT. Protein product: CASSSGPQLPDTQYF.

This chain uses TRBV5-5 with TRBJ1-5; D not certain. The CDR3 spans 16 residues. Trimming shortened V by 2 bases and J by 5 bases, and 17 bases separated the two germline ends. Germline CDR1 is SGHKS and CDR2 is YYEKEE (reference sequence). In DNA, the CDR3 is TGTGCCAGCAGCTTTGGTGCTGCCGTCCCCTATCAGCCCCAGCATTTT. It yields the protein CASSFGAAVPYQPQHF.

CDR3 bases: TGTGCCAGCAGTGAAGGCCAGACGAGCAATCAGCCCCAGCATTTT. It encodes CASSEGQTSNQPQHF. This chain joins TRBV25-1 and TRBJ1-5; D not resolved. The V gene's germline CDR1 is MGHDK and CDR2 SYGVNS. The ends were cut back, 2 bases at V and 1 base at J, with 9 bases in the middle. The CDR3 contains 15 residues.

There are a few counts of this clone. The chain carries TRBV6-5 and TRBJ1-6; D unclear. The V gene lost 2 bases and the J gene lost 5 bases, with 10 bases spanning the gap. The germline V gene has CDR1 MNHEY and CDR2 SVGAGI. CDR3 length: 15 residues. CDR3 region: CASSYTRENNSPLHF. DNA of the CDR3: TGTGCCAGCAGTTACACCCGGGAGAATAATTCACCCCTCCACTTT.

With respect to this clone: The same CDR3 arises from other DNA sequences in this sample as well. The chain recombines TRBV19 with TRBJ2-7; TRBD1 aligns across 8 bases. Trimming cost V 4 bases and J 3 bases; bases outside gene matches: 2. This CDR3 is 13 amino acids long. Germline assignment: CDR1 LNHDA and CDR2 SQIVND (reference sequence). The CDR3 DNA sequence: TGTGCCAGTAGTAGCGGACAGGGCTACGAGCAGTACTTC. Its protein product is CASSSGQGYEQYF.

V is TRBV10-3 and J is TRBJ1-5; tentative D call: TRBD1 (6 bases). V lost 8 bases, J lost 5 bases, and 13 bases lay in between. From germline, CDR1 is ENHRY and CDR2 SYGVKD. The CDR3 runs 13 residues. CDR3 protein: CAIQQGSDQPQHF. CDR3 in DNA: TGTGCCATCCAACAGGGTTCAGATCAGCCCCAGCATTTT.

The CDR3 DNA reads TGTGCCAGTAGCTATCAGGGAGGTGGCTACACCTTC. It specifies CASSYQGGGYTF. The V call is TRBV19, the J call TRBJ1-2; possible D gene TRBD1, 5 bases. This CDR3 comprises 12 residues. Germline V gives CDR1 LNHDA, CDR2 SQIVND (reference sequence). Trimming left V 6 bases short and J 7 bases short, with 12 bases between.

This chain connects TRBV6-5 to TRBJ1-3; D perhaps matches TRBD1 (5 bases). This CDR3 is built from 14 residues. Trimming pared 6 bases from V and 7 bases from J, leaving 16 bases between. Germline V CDR1 and CDR2: MNHEY, SVGAGI. The CDR3, as DNA: TGTGCCAGCAGAGATCTAGGGGCTTGGAACACCATATATTTT. It codes for CASRDLGAWNTIYF.

The chain links TRBV30 to TRBJ2-6; tentative D call: TRBD2 (7 bases). This CDR3 region has 13 residues. V was clipped by 8 bases and J by 3 bases, with 11 bases between them. Germline loops: CDR1 GTSNPN, CDR2 SVGIG (reference sequence). This CDR3 reads CAGGANGANVLTF. In DNA, the CDR3 is TGTGCCGGGGGGGCTAATGGGGCCAACGTCCTGACTTTC.

The chain carries TRBV7-2 and TRBJ1-2; D gene uncertain. V shed 3 bases and J shed 2 bases, with 7 bases lying between them. The CDR3 has 13 residues. The germline CDR1 and CDR2 sequences are SGHTA and FQGNSA. CDR3 protein: CASSLFENYGYTF. The CDR3 DNA reads as TGTGCCAGCAGCTTGTTCGAAAACTATGGCTACACCTTC.

The chain is built from TRBV12-3 or TRBV12-4 and TRBJ1-2, with 7 bases lining up with TRBD1. The junction had 9 bases not matched to a gene; V was cut back by 6 bases and J by 8 bases. The CDR3 contains 13 residues. Here the CDR3 DNA reads TGTGCCAGCAGCCAAACAGGGGCGGGCGGCTACACCTTC. It encodes CASSQTGAGGYTF.

V is TRBV19 and J is TRBJ1-5; D remains ambiguous. Looked up from germline, CDR1 is LNHDA and CDR2 is SQIVND (reference sequence). Deletions cut 1 base from V and 2 bases from J, with 12 bases between. The CDR3 totals 16 residues. The CDR3 nucleotides are TGTGCCAGTAGTATAGGAATCGGAAGGGGCAATCAGCCCCAGCATTTT. Its translation is CASSIGIGRGNQPQHF. Based on the CDR3 plus reference TRBV19 and TRBJ1-5, the full variable domain is DGGITQSPKYLFRKEGQNVTLSCEQNLNHDAMYWYRQDPGQGLRLIYYSQIVNDFQKGDIAEGYSVSREKKESFPLTVTSAQKNPTAFYLCASSIGIGRGNQPQHFGDGTRLSIL.

The chain carries TRBV3-1 (or the pseudogene TRBV3-2) and TRBJ2-5, with D possibly being TRBD2 (5 bases). The CDR3 is made up of 12 amino acids. The ends were cut back, 4 bases at V and 5 bases at J, with 8 bases in the middle. Germline V lookup: CDR1 LGHDT, CDR2 YNNKEL (reference sequence). The CDR3: CASSPREETQYF. CDR3 coding DNA: TGTGCCAGCAGCCCTAGGGAGGAGACCCAGTACTTC.

The V call is TRBV29-1, the J call TRBJ1-2; tentative D call: TRBD1 (6 bases). V lost 6 bases, J lost 6 bases, and 8 bases lay in between. From germline, CDR1 is SQVTM and CDR2 ANQGSEA. This CDR3 has 10 residues. For the CDR3, the DNA is TGCAGCGTAAGACAGGATGGCTACACCTTC. Translated, it gives CSVRQDGYTF.

This chain uses TRBV10-3 with TRBJ2-7; D is ambiguous. This CDR3 contains 13 residues. Germline assignment: CDR1 ENHRY and CDR2 SYGVKD. V was shortened by 6 bases and J by 2 bases, with 11 bases between the two germline ends. CDR3 DNA sequence: TGTGCCATCAGCTTGACACCTACCTACGAGCAGTACTTC. Translation gives CAISLTPTYEQYF.

The V call is TRBV6-5, the J call TRBJ1-2; 10 positions agree with TRBD1. V trimming: 6 bases; J trimming: 4 bases; junction bases outside the gene matches: 5. The V gene's germline CDR1 is MNHEY and CDR2 SVGAGI. This CDR3 has 14 residues. CDR3 nucleotides: TGTGCCAGCAGGGGGGGACAGGGGACCTATGGCTACACCTTC. It is translated as CASRGGQGTYGYTF.

This clone came up once. This chain connects TRBV9 to TRBJ1-6; TRBD1 matches 7 bases. The trim removed 2 bases at V and 2 bases at J, leaving 4 bases unmatched. The CDR3 runs 16 residues. Germline CDR1 reads SGDLS; CDR2 reads YYNGEE. The CDR3 loop is CASSVRDSPYNSPLHF. The CDR3 DNA reads as TGTGCCAGCAGCGTGAGGGACAGCCCCTATAATTCACCCCTCCACTTT.

The chain combines TRBV5-6 with TRBJ2-7; D might be TRBD1 (7 bases). The CDR3 is 15 amino acids. The V and J ends lost 1 base and 6 bases respectively, with 17 bases between them. Germline assignment: CDR1 SGHDT and CDR2 YYEEEE. Here the CDR3 DNA reads TGTGCCAGCAGCTTGAAGGCAGGGGGGACTGGCGAGCAGTACTTC. This gives the protein CASSLKAGGTGEQYF.

Only a few counts were recorded for this clone. The chain joins TRBV14 to TRBJ1-2; D is undetermined. Germline V gene data show CDR1 as SGHDN and CDR2 as FVKESK. V gave up 1 base and J gave up 4 bases, with 7 bases separating them. This CDR3 region has 13 residues. The CDR3 nucleotides are TGTGCCAGCAGCCAAGTAGGGAGCTATGGCTACACCTTC. This gives the protein CASSQVGSYGYTF.

The chain employs TRBV30 and TRBJ1-4; 8 nucleotides align to TRBD1. The germline gives CDR1 GTSNPN, CDR2 SVGIG (reference sequence). V was clipped by 2 bases and J by 4 bases; unmatched bases: 6. The CDR3 is made up of 15 amino acids. CDR3 nucleotides: TGTGCCTGGAGTAAGGGACAGGCTGATAATGAAAAACTGTTTTTT. As protein: CAWSKGQADNEKLFF.

The rearrangement uses TRBV28 and TRBJ1-5; D call uncertain. Trimming took off 4 bases at V and 0 bases at J, with 4 bases between the two ends. This CDR3 is built from 13 residues. Germline CDR1 is MDHEN and CDR2 is SYDVKM. CDR3 protein: CASSSFSNQPQHF. In DNA form, the CDR3 reads TGTGCCAGCAGTTCGTTTAGCAATCAGCCCCAGCATTTT. The full variable domain, rest sourced from reference TRBV28 and TRBJ1-5, is DVKVTQSSRYLVKRTGEKVFLECVQDMDHENMFWYRQDPGLGLRLIYFSYDVKMKEKGDIPEGYSVSREKKERFSLILESASTNQTSMYLCASSSFSNQPQHFGDGTRLSIL.

The chain has TRBV11-3 and TRBJ1-5, with a tentative D call TRBD1 (5 bases). V was trimmed by 5 bases and J by 2 bases, leaving 13 bases between them. Germline-derived CDR1 and CDR2 are SGHNT and YENEEA. This CDR3 contains 15 residues. The CDR3 bases are TGTGCCAGCAGCGAAACGGGGGACCGCAATCAGCCCCAGCATTTT. This sequence encodes CASSETGDRNQPQHF.